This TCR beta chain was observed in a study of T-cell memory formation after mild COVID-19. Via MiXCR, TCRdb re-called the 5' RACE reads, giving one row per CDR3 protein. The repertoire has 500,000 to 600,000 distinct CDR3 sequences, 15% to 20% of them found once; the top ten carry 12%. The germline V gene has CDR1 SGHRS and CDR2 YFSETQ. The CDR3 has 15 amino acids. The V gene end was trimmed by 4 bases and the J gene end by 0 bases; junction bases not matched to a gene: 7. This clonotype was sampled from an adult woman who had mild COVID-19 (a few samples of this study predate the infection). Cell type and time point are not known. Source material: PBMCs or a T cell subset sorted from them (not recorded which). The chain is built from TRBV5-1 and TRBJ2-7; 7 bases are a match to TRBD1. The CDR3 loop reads CASSTRQGASYEQYF. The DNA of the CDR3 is TGCGCCAGCAGCACCCGACAGGGTGCCTCCTACGAGCAGTACTTC.